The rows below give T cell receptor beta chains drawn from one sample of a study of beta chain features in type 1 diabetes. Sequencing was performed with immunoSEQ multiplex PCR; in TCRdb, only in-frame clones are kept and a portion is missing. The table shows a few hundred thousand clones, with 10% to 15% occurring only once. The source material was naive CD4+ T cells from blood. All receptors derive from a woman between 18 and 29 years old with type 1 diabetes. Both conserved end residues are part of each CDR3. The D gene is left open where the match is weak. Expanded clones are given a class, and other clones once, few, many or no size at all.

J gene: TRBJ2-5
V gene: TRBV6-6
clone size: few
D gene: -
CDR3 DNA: TGTGCCAGCAGTTACAGACCCGCAGGGGCGGATGAGACCCAGTACTTC
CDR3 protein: CASSYRPAGADETQYF

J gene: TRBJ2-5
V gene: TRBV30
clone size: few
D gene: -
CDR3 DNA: TGTGCCTGGATGAACCCCAACAAAGAGACCCAGTACTTC
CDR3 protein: CAWMNPNKETQYF

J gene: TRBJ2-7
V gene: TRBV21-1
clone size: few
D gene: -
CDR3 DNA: TGTGCCAGCAGCAGTTGCCTAGCGGGAGTCGAGCAGTACTTC
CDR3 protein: CASSSCLAGVEQYF

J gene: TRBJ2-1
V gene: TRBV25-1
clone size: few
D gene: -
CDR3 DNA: TGTGCCAGCAGTCCACACCCCACCATCGACAATGAGCAGTTCTTC
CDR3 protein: CASSPHPTIDNEQFF

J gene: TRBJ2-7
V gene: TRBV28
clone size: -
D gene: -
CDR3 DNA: TGTGCCAGCAGTCTGATGAGCTCCTACGAGCAGTACTTC
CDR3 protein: CASSLMSSYEQYF

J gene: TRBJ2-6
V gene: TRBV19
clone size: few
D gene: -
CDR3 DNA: TGTGCCAGTAGTGAGGACATGACTGGGGCCAACGTCCTGACTTTC
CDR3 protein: CASSEDMTGANVLTF

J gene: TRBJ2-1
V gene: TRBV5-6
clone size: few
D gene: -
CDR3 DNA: TGTGCCAGCAGCTTGCAGATTGGTGAGCAGTTCTTC
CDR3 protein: CASSLQIGEQFF

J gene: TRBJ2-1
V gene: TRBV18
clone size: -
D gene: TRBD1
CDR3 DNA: TGTGCCAGCTCACCCGGGACAGGGGGCACGAGTGAGCAGTTCTTC
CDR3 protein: CASSPGTGGTSEQFF

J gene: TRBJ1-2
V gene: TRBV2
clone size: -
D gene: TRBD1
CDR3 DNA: TGTGCCAGCAGTGAGGGGACAGGGGGCTTGGACACCTTC
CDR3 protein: CASSEGTGGLDTF

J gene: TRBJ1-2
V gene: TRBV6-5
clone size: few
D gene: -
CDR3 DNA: TGTGCCAGCAGGCTATCCACCAACTATGGCTACACCTTC
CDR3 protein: CASRLSTNYGYTF

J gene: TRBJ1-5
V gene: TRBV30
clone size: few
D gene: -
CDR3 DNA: TGTGCCTGGAGTGTCCAGTCCAATCAGCCCCAGCATTTT
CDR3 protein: CAWSVQSNQPQHF

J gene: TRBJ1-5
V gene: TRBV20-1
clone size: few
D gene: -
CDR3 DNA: TGCAGTGCTGCCCGGGGGCCCCAGCATTTT
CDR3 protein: CSAARGPQHF

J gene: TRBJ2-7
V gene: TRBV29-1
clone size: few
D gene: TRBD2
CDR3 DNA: TGCAGCGTTGGGGACTACTCCTACGAGCAGTACTTC
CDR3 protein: CSVGDYSYEQYF

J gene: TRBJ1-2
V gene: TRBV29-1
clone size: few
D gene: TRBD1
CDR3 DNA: TGCAGCGTTGGGGGACAGGACATCTTCTATGGCTACACCTTC
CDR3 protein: CSVGGQDIFYGYTF

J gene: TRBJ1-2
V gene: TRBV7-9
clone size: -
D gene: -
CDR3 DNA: TGTGCCAGCAGCTCCGGACAGCCTACTAACTATGGCTACACCTTC
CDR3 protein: CASSSGQPTNYGYTF

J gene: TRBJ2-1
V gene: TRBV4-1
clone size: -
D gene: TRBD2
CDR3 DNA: TGCGCCAGCAGCCAAGGACTAAGGGCGAGACTAGCCGAGAATGAGCAGTTCTTC
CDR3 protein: CASSQGLRARLAENEQFF

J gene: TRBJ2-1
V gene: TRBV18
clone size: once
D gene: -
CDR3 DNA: TGTGCCAGCTCACCACGCGATGAGCAGTTCTTC
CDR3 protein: CASSPRDEQFF

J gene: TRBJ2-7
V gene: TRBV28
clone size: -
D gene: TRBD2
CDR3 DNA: TGTGCCAGCAGTTACGGACTAGCGGGAGGAAAGGTGCAGTACTTC
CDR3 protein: CASSYGLAGGKVQYF

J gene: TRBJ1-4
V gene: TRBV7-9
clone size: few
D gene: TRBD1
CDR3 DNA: TGTGCCAGCAGCGACAGGGATAGGAATGAAAAACTGTTTTTT
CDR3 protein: CASSDRDRNEKLFF

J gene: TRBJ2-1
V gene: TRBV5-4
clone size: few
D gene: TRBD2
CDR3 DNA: TGTGCCAGCGGAAATGGAGCGGGAGGGAGCTACAATGAGCAGTTCTTC
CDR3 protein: CASGNGAGGSYNEQFF

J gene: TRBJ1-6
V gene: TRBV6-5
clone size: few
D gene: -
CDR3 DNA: TGTGCCAGCAGTGGAGGAGAACCGCTAAATTCACCCCTCCACTTT
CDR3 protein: CASSGGEPLNSPLHF

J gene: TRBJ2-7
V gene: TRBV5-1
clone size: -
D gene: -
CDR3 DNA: TGCGCCAGCAGCTTGTTTGTTGGAGGGGGCGACGAGCAGTACTTC
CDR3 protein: CASSLFVGGGDEQYF

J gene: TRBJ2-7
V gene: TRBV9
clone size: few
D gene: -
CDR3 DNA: TGTGCCAGCAGCGTAGGAATCAGGGGCGAGTTCTACGAGCAGTACTTC
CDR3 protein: CASSVGIRGEFYEQYF

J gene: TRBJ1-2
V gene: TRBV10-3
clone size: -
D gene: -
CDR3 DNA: TGTGCCATCAGTGCACAGCGGGATGGCTACACCTTC
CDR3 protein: CAISAQRDGYTF

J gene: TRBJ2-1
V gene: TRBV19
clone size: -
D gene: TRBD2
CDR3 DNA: TGTGCCAGTAGTATCGGCGGGAGGCTGAATGAGCAGTTCTTC
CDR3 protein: CASSIGGRLNEQFF

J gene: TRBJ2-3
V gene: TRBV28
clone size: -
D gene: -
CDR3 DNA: TGTGCCAGCAGTCAAGCGACTTTGAGCACAGATACGCAGTATTTT
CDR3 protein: CASSQATLSTDTQYF

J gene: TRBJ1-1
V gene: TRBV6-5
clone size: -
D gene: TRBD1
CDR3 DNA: TGTGCCAGCATGCCGACAGGGATGAACACTGAAGCTTTCTTT
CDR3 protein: CASMPTGMNTEAFF

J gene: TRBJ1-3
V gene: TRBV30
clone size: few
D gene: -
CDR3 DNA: TGTGCCTGGATTAAAGGAAAATACCTGACCAGGGGTGGAAACACCATATATTTT
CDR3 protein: CAWIKGKYLTRGGNTIYF

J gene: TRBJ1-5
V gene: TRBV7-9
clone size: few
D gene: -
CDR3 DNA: TGTGCCAGCAGCCTAGCCGATCAGCCCCAGCATTTT
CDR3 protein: CASSLADQPQHF

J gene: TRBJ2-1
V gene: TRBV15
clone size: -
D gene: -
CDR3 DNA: TGTGCCACCAGCAGAGCCCGGGAGGAGCAGTTCTTC
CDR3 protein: CATSRAREEQFF

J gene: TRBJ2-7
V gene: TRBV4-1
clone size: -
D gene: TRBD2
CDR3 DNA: TGCGCCAGCAGTCTTGGGACTAGCGTCTCCTACGAGCAGTACTTC
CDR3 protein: CASSLGTSVSYEQYF

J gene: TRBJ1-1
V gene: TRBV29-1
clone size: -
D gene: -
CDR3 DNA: TGCAGCGTATTAGACCAGGGTGTTAACACTGAAGCTTTCTTT
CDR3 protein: CSVLDQGVNTEAFF

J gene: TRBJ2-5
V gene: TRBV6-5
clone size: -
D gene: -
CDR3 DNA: TGTGCCAGCAGTTGGGGGGGCGCAGCCCTGCAAGAGACCCAGTACTTC
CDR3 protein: CASSWGGAALQETQYF

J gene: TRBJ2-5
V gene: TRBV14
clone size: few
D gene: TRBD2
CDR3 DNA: TGTGCCAGCAGCCCAGCGGGAGTCGGGGAGACCCAGTACTTC
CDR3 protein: CASSPAGVGETQYF

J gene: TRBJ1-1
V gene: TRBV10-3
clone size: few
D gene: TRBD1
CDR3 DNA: TGTGCCATCACCCAGACAGGGACGAACACTGAAGCTTTCTTT
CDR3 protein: CAITQTGTNTEAFF

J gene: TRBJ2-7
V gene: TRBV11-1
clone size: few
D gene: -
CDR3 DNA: TGTGCCAGCAGTAGAAACAGCAACGAGCAGTACTTC
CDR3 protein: CASSRNSNEQYF

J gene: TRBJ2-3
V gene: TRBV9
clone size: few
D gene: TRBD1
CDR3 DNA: TGTGCCAGCAGCGCAGGGACAGTACTGACAGATACGCAGTATTTT
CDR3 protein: CASSAGTVLTDTQYF

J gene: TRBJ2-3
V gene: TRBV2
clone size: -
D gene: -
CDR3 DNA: TGTGCCAGCAGTGACTACGTGACGCAGTATTTT
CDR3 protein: CASSDYVTQYF

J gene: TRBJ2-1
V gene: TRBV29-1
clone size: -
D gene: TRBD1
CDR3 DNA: TGCAGCGGGGGGACAGGGGCCAATGAGCAGTTCTTC
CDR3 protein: CSGGTGANEQFF